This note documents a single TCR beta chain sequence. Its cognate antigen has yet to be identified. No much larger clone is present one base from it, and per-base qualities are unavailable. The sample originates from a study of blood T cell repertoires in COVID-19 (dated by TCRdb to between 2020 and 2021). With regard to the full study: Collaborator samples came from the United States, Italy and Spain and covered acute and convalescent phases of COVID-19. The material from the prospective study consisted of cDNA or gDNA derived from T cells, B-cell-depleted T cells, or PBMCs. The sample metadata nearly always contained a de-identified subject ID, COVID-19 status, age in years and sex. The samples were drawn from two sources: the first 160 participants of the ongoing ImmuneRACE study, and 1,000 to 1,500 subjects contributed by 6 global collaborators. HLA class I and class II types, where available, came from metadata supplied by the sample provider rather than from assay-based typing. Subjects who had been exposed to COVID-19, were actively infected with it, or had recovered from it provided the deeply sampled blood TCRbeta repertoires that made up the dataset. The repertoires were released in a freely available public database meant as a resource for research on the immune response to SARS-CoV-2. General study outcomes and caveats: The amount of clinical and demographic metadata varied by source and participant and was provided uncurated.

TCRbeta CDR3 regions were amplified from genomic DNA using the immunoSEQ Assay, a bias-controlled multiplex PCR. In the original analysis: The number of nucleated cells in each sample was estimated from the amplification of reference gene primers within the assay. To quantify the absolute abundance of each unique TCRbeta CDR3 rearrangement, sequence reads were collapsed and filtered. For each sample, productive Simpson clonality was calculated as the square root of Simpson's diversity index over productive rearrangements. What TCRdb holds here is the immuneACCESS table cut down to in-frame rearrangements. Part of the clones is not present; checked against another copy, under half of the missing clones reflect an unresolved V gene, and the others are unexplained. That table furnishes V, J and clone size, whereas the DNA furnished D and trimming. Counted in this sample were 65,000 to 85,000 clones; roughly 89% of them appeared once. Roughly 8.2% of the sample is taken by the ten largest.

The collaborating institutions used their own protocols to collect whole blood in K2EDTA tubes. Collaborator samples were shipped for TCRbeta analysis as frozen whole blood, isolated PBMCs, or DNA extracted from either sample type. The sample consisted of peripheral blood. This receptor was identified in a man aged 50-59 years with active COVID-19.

The CDR3 reads CASSPTSVLSYEQYF. At the DNA level, the sequence is TGTGCCAGCAGCCCTACTAGCGTGCTCTCCTACGAGCAGTACTTC. The chain couples TRBV6-6 to TRBJ2-7; TRBD2 aligns with 7 central bases. The CDR1 and CDR2 encoded by the germline V gene (reference sequence) are MNHNY and SVGAGI. The germline V and J ends show losses of 6 bases and 0 bases respectively, and no gene match explains 8 bases of the junction. The CDR3 has 15 amino acids, counting the end cysteine and phenylalanine. Left in the record is the CDR3 DNA by itself, 45 bases read in frame from the first base.